This TCR beta chain emerged from a study of cytotoxic CD8 clonotypes in ibrutinib-treated CLL. The table came from immunoSEQ multiplex PCR; TCRdb's copy has only in-frame clones and leaves some out. The data show roughly 15,000 clones, roughly 66% seen once. The CDR3 loop spans 17 amino acids. V shed 3 bases and J 5 bases; nucleotides not matched to a gene: 14. The V gene's germline CDR1 is SGHNT and CDR2 YYREEE (reference sequence). V usage is TRBV5-4 and J usage is TRBJ2-3; 8 bases fit TRBD2. The source was PBMCs, collected before ibrutinib treatment. The source of this sequence is a human donor with chronic lymphocytic leukemia. CDR3 amino acids: CASSSPNSGTIGDTQYF. DNA for the CDR3: TGTGCCAGCAGCTCCCCGAATAGCGGGACAATTGGAGATACGCAGTATTTT. Together with reference TRBV5-4 and TRBJ2-3, the CDR3 gives the full variable domain: ETGVTQSPTHLIKTRGQQVTLRCSSQSGHNTVSWYQQALGQGPQFIFQYYREEENGRGNFPPRFSGLQFPNYSSELNVNALELDDSALYLCASSSPNSGTIGDTQYFGPGTRLTVL.